Shown below are 26 T cell receptor beta chains from a single sample sequenced in a study of cytomegalovirus exposure and HLA in healthy donors. The PCR contained 60 Vbeta and 13 Jbeta primers. Method: immunoSEQ multiplex PCR; TCRdb's copy keeps in-frame clones and lacks some. This sample has about 200,000 clones, with 79% found just once. The sample consisted of PBMCs. The receptors were sampled from a woman in her thirties in good health and CMV-seropositive.

This chain joins TRBV7-8 and TRBJ2-1; possibly TRBD2 for D (5 bases). Trimming removed 5 bases from V and 5 bases from J, with 19 bases in between. Germline-derived CDR1 and CDR2 are SGHVS and FQNEAQ. This CDR3 region has 16 residues. CDR3 in DNA: TGTGCCAGCAGCCCAACACGGTGGGAGCCCCACAATGAGCAGTTCTTC. As protein: CASSPTRWEPHNEQFF.

The chain combines TRBV9 with TRBJ2-5; 14 nucleotides line up with TRBD2. After removal of 0 bases from V and 4 bases from J, the junction contained 5 bases not matched to a gene. The CDR3 has 17 amino acids. Germline CDR1 is SGDLS and CDR2 is YYNGEE. The CDR3 region is CASSVGGLAGASETQYF. The CDR3 DNA reads TGTGCCAGCAGCGTAGGGGGACTAGCGGGGGCATCAGAGACCCAGTACTTC.

This sequence joins TRBV7-9 and TRBJ2-1; 7 nucleotides align to TRBD2. Germline CDR1 is SEHNR and CDR2 is FQNEAQ (reference sequence). The CDR3 is 14 amino acids. V lost 5 bases and J lost 15; bases outside the gene matches: 16. The CDR3 here is CASSLRELGTLSFF. CDR3 coding DNA: TGTGCCAGCAGCCTGCGGGAGTTGGGCACCCTATCGTTCTTC.

This sequence joins TRBV7-6 and TRBJ2-7; 7 bases align to TRBD2. The trim removed 2 bases at V and 2 bases at J, leaving 6 bases unmatched. CDR3 length equals 15 residues. Germline loops: CDR1 SGHVS, CDR2 FNYEAQ. The CDR3, as DNA: TGTGCCAGCAGCTTATTGCTAGCGGAAACCTACGAGCAGTACTTC. Translated: CASSLLLAETYEQYF.

This clone was seen once. The same CDR3 also results from other DNA sequences found in this sample. This chain joins TRBV5-1 and TRBJ2-3, with D tentatively TRBD1 (6 bases). Between the trimmed V and J ends, which lost 3 bases and 2 bases, there was a span of 10 bases. Per the germline V gene, CDR1 is SGHRS and CDR2 is YFSETQ. This CDR3 spans 14 amino acids. CDR3 DNA sequence: TGCGCCAGCAGCTCCAGGACAGACACAGATACGCAGTATTTT. Protein: CASSSRTDTDTQYF.

The chain uses TRBV9 and TRBJ2-1, with a weak D call TRBD1 (5 bases). Germline V gene lookup returns CDR1 SGDLS and CDR2 YYNGEE. Trimming cost V 3 bases and J 8 bases, with 6 bases left between them. The CDR3 is made up of 11 amino acids. The CDR3 spells CASSGGHEQFF. The DNA of the CDR3 is TGTGCCAGCAGCGGGGGCCATGAGCAGTTCTTC.

The gene calls are TRBV7-9 and TRBJ1-3, with D possibly TRBD1 on 6 matching bases. Germline values: CDR1 SEHNR, CDR2 FQNEAQ (reference sequence). This CDR3 is 16 amino acids long. The V gene lost 2 bases and the J gene lost 0 bases, with 11 bases spanning the gap. This chain's CDR3 is CASSLNGQFSGNTIYF. The CDR3 DNA reads as TGTGCCAGCAGCTTAAACGGACAGTTCTCTGGAAACACCATATATTTT.

The chain has TRBV9 and TRBJ1-2, with no clear D. This CDR3 comprises 12 residues. CDR1 is SGDLS, CDR2 YYNGEE, per germline. Trimming removed 5 bases from V and 6 bases from J, with 11 bases in between. The CDR3 sequence: CASSIPGNGYTF. The CDR3 bases are TGTGCCAGCAGTATACCCGGGAATGGCTACACCTTC. The whole variable domain, filled in from reference TRBV9 and TRBJ1-2, reads DSGVTQTPKHLITATGQRVTLRCSPRSGDLSVYWYQQSLDQGLQFLIQYYNGEERAKGNILERFSAQQFPDLHSELNLSSLELGDSALYFCASSIPGNGYTFGSGTRLTVV.

This sequence joins TRBV27 and TRBJ1-1, with D unclear. Trimming shortened V by 7 bases and J by 4 bases, and 16 bases separated the two germline ends. CDR3 size: 14 residues. Germline V gene data show CDR1 as MNHEY and CDR2 as SMNVEV (reference sequence). CDR3 loop: CASMYSGRSTEAFF. Here the CDR3 DNA reads TGTGCCAGCATGTACAGCGGTCGGAGCACTGAAGCTTTCTTT.

The V gene is TRBV27, the J gene TRBJ1-2; 7 nucleotides align to TRBD1. Trimming at V came to 3 bases and at J to 3 bases, leaving 4 bases not matched to a gene. The CDR3 runs 14 residues. The germline V gene encodes CDR1 MNHEY and CDR2 SMNVEV (reference sequence). CDR3 DNA: TGTGCCAGCAGTTTCACCGGGACAGACTATGGCTACACCTTC. This sequence encodes CASSFTGTDYGYTF.

The V call is TRBV4-1, the J call TRBJ1-1; D is ambiguous. V shed 1 base and J shed 0 bases, with 6 bases lying between them. Germline CDR1 is MGHRA and CDR2 is YSYEKL. There are 14 residues in the CDR3. The CDR3 nucleotides are TGCGCCAGCAGCCAAGTCGGTCTGAACACTGAAGCTTTCTTT. This sequence encodes CASSQVGLNTEAFF.

V and J are TRBV4-1 and TRBJ1-4; 8 bases match TRBD1. CDR1 and CDR2 (germline): MGHRA, YSYEKL. V lost 0 bases and J lost 7; bases outside the gene matches: 7. This CDR3 comprises 16 residues. In nucleotides, the CDR3 is TGCGCCAGCAGCCAAGATCGAACAGGGGGAGGTGAAAAACTGTTTTTT. As protein: CASSQDRTGGGEKLFF.

On this clone: Other DNA sequences of this sample code for an identical CDR3. This chain joins TRBV5-1 and TRBJ1-1; 8 bases align to TRBD1. This CDR3 is built from 14 residues. Germline CDR1 and CDR2: SGHRS and YFSETQ. V shed 3 bases and J 3 bases; nucleotides not matched to a gene: 4. As DNA, the CDR3 is TGCGCCAGCAGCTCAGGGGGCGGGTACACTGAAGCTTTCTTT. This codes for CASSSGGGYTEAFF.

The rearrangement uses TRBV9 and TRBJ2-2; D ambiguous. Looked up from germline, CDR1 is SGDLS and CDR2 is YYNGEE. Trimming shortened V by 4 bases and J by 3 bases, and 13 bases separated the two germline ends. The CDR3 runs 15 residues. In DNA form, the CDR3 reads TGTGCCAGCAGCTTAATGTATCCGGACACCGGGGAGCTGTTTTTT. Translating it yields CASSLMYPDTGELFF.

The rearrangement uses TRBV10-3 and TRBJ2-2; D is possibly TRBD1 (5 bases). Between the trimmed V and J ends, which lost 3 bases and 4 bases, there was a span of 9 bases. Germline V CDR1 and CDR2: ENHRY, SYGVKD. CDR3 length: 14 amino acids. Here the CDR3 reads CAISDPGLTGELFF. CDR3 DNA sequence: TGTGCCATCAGTGACCCAGGGCTCACCGGGGAGCTGTTTTTT.

This clone was seen a handful of times. CDR3 nucleotides: TGTGCCAGCAGTTCCTTTCTAGCGGGAGCCTACGAGCAGTACTTC. Translation gives CASSSFLAGAYEQYF. The V gene is TRBV27, the J gene TRBJ2-7; TRBD2 agrees at 10 bases. After removal of 4 bases from V and 2 bases from J, the junction contained 5 bases not matched to a gene. CDR1 and CDR2 from the germline V gene are MNHEY and SMNVEV (reference sequence). The length of the CDR3 is 15 residues.

This clone has just one count. The V call is TRBV5-6, the J call TRBJ1-3; D ambiguous. Looked up from germline, CDR1 is SGHDT and CDR2 is YYEEEE. Trimming removed 4 bases at V and 4 bases at J, with 6 bases between. The CDR3 totals 12 residues. CDR3 bases: TGTGCCAGCAGCCAAAGCGGAAACACCATATATTTT. Residues: CASSQSGNTIYF.

This clone was seen more than once but under ten times. The chain combines TRBV5-5 with TRBJ2-6, with 11 bases identical to TRBD1. The trim removed 5 bases at V and 2 bases at J, leaving 6 bases unmatched. The germline CDR1 and CDR2 sequences are SGHKS and YYEKEE (reference sequence). There are 17 residues in the CDR3. This chain's CDR3 is CASSQDRGQPGANVLTF. DNA of the CDR3: TGTGCCAGCAGTCAGGACAGGGGGCAGCCTGGGGCCAACGTCCTGACTTTC.

The CDR3 sequence is CASSPGQISPLHF. In DNA form, the CDR3 reads TGTGCCAGCAGCCCCGGACAGATTTCACCCCTCCACTTT. The chain couples TRBV9 to TRBJ1-6, with D possibly TRBD1 on 6 matching bases. Trimming stripped 4 bases from V and 9 bases from J, with 11 bases between. The CDR3 spans 13 residues. Germline V gene sequence: CDR1 SGDLS, CDR2 YYNGEE.

This chain links TRBV15 with TRBJ1-2; D unclear. Germline V gives CDR1 LNHNV, CDR2 YYDKDF (reference sequence). The germline V and J ends were trimmed by 6 bases and 3 bases, with 8 bases remaining between them. The CDR3 length is 12 residues. This CDR3 is CATRQSYYGYTF. The CDR3 nucleotides are TGTGCCACCAGACAGTCCTACTATGGCTACACCTTC.

The rearrangement joins TRBV9 to TRBJ1-2; 9 bases map to TRBD1. Looked up from germline, CDR1 is SGDLS and CDR2 is YYNGEE. CDR3 length: 15 amino acids. V was pared by 0 bases and J by 5 bases, with 5 bases of the junction left unmatched. CDR3 in DNA: TGTGCCAGCAGCGTAGCCACAGGGGGCGTATATGGCTACACCTTC. Protein product: CASSVATGGVYGYTF. The whole variable domain, remainder taken from reference TRBV9 and TRBJ1-2, is DSGVTQTPKHLITATGQRVTLRCSPRSGDLSVYWYQQSLDQGLQFLIQYYNGEERAKGNILERFSAQQFPDLHSELNLSSLELGDSALYFCASSVATGGVYGYTFGSGTRLTVV.

J is TRBJ1-2 and V is TRBV7-9, with no clear D. Germline CDR1 and CDR2: SEHNR and FQNEAQ (reference sequence). CDR3 length: 14 amino acids. The V gene lost 8 bases and the J gene lost 7 bases, with 20 bases spanning the gap. CDR3: CASSEDYSYIGYTF. CDR3 bases: TGTGCCAGCTCAGAGGATTACTCCTATATTGGCTACACCTTC.

The chain combines TRBV21-1 with TRBJ2-1; the table assigns TRBD2, which was not confirmed against the DNA. TRBV21-1 is listed as a pseudogene. The CDR3 is made up of 17 amino acids. The DNA of the CDR3 is TGTGCCAGCAGCAGGTATTGGAGACTAGCGGGAACAAATGAGCAGTTCTTC. Translating gives CASSRYWRLAGTNEQFF.

This clone was counted once. V is TRBV7-8 and J is TRBJ1-1, with TRBD1 matching over 10 bases. The CDR3 has 16 residues. V lost 5 bases and J lost 11; bases outside the gene matches: 17. Germline CDR1 and CDR2: SGHVS and FQNEAQ. The CDR3 bases are TGTGCCAGCAGCCCCTGGTCCGGGGACAGGGGATTTAACGCTTTCTTT. This sequence encodes CASSPWSGDRGFNAFF.

This clone was found a few times. The chain couples TRBV19 to TRBJ1-1; a weak D match, TRBD1 (5 bases). The germline CDR1 and CDR2 sequences are LNHDA and SQIVND (reference sequence). The length of the CDR3 is 13 residues. V lost 3 bases and J 5 bases, leaving 10 bases between the germline ends. The CDR3 sequence: CASSILGLTEAFF. The DNA of the CDR3 is TGTGCCAGTAGTATCCTGGGGCTGACTGAAGCTTTCTTT.

This chain joins TRBV29-1 and TRBJ2-7; D not resolved. The V gene lost 1 base and the J gene lost 2 bases, with 15 bases spanning the gap. Germline CDR1 is SQVTM and CDR2 is ANQGSEA. The CDR3 has 15 amino acids. As DNA, the CDR3 is TGCAGCGTTGAAGGGGTACAGTCCCACCCCTACGAGCAGTACTTC. Protein: CSVEGVQSHPYEQYF.